These T cell receptor beta chains were read from a single sample in a study of PD-L1 blockade in urothelial cancer. Sequenced by immunoSEQ multiplex PCR; TCRdb stores in-frame clones only, minus some. The sample yields approximately 71,000 clones, 84% seen once. This specimen was PBMCs, taken around atezolizumab (anti-PD-L1) treatment. The receptors were gathered from a woman aged 70-85 years with urothelial cancer. Each CDR3 is given with its conserved first and last residue. The order of the fields is V gene, clone size, D gene, J gene, CDR3 DNA, CDR3 protein. D genes are given only for firm matches. The size field is filled for only some rows; it gives once, few, many or a size class.

v_gene: TRBV28; abundance: -; d_gene: -; j_gene: TRBJ2-5; CDR3nt: TGTGCCAGCACCAGGGAAGCGCGGGAGACCCAGTACTTC; CDR3aa: CASTREARETQYF
v_gene: TRBV28; abundance: -; d_gene: TRBD1; j_gene: TRBJ1-1; CDR3nt: TGTGCCAGCAGTTCCGGACAGGGGGCATTCTTT; CDR3aa: CASSSGQGAFF
v_gene: TRBV4-3; abundance: -; d_gene: -; j_gene: TRBJ1-6; CDR3nt: TGCGCCAGCAGCCAAGGGGGAGGCAGCAATTCACCCCTCCACTTT; CDR3aa: CASSQGGGSNSPLHF
v_gene: TRBV5-1; abundance: -; d_gene: TRBD2; j_gene: TRBJ2-3; CDR3nt: TGCGCCAGCAGCTACGGACTAGCGGGAGTGGGCACAGATACGCAGTATTTT; CDR3aa: CASSYGLAGVGTDTQYF
v_gene: TRBV7-8; abundance: -; d_gene: -; j_gene: TRBJ2-1; CDR3nt: TGTGCCAGCAGCTCCGGACTTCTGTCCTACAATGAGCAGTTCTTC; CDR3aa: CASSSGLLSYNEQFF
v_gene: TRBV7-2; abundance: -; d_gene: TRBD1; j_gene: TRBJ2-5; CDR3nt: TGTGCCAGCAGCTTACAGGGGGCATCGGAGACCCAGTACTTC; CDR3aa: CASSLQGASETQYF
v_gene: TRBV9; abundance: -; d_gene: TRBD2; j_gene: TRBJ2-3; CDR3nt: TGTGCCAGCAGCGTAGGACTCGCGGGAGGAGATACGCAGTATTTT; CDR3aa: CASSVGLAGGDTQYF
v_gene: TRBV28; abundance: -; d_gene: -; j_gene: TRBJ1-2; CDR3nt: TGTGCCAGCAGTTCTACAGGGCCGACTGGCTACACCTTC; CDR3aa: CASSSTGPTGYTF
v_gene: TRBV9; abundance: -; d_gene: -; j_gene: TRBJ2-2; CDR3nt: TGTGCCAGCAGCGTAGCCCCTACTCGGGCGAACACCGGGGAGCTGTTTTTT; CDR3aa: CASSVAPTRANTGELFF
v_gene: TRBV4-3; abundance: -; d_gene: -; j_gene: TRBJ1-2; CDR3nt: TGCGCCAGCAGCCAGGGGGCCGGGAGGCGTGACTATGGCTACACCTTC; CDR3aa: CASSQGAGRRDYGYTF
v_gene: TRBV9; abundance: -; d_gene: -; j_gene: TRBJ2-1; CDR3nt: TGTGCCAGCAGCGTAGGTGTAACAGGAGCTTACAATGAGCAGTTCTTC; CDR3aa: CASSVGVTGAYNEQFF
v_gene: TRBV6-5; abundance: -; d_gene: -; j_gene: TRBJ2-5; CDR3nt: TGTGCCAGCAGAAAACGTAACCCCCAGGAGACCCAGTACTTC; CDR3aa: CASRKRNPQETQYF
v_gene: TRBV7-2; abundance: -; d_gene: TRBD1; j_gene: TRBJ1-2; CDR3nt: TGTGCCAGCAGCCCTACAGGGGGCATCTATGGCTACACCTTC; CDR3aa: CASSPTGGIYGYTF
v_gene: TRBV27; abundance: -; d_gene: -; j_gene: TRBJ1-2; CDR3nt: TGTGCCAGCACACAGGGCCCTAACTATGGCTACACCTTC; CDR3aa: CASTQGPNYGYTF
v_gene: TRBV4-3; abundance: -; d_gene: TRBD1; j_gene: TRBJ2-5; CDR3nt: TGCGCCAGCAGCCAAGCGGCAGGGGGCAGAGAGACCCAGTACTTC; CDR3aa: CASSQAAGGRETQYF
v_gene: TRBV19; abundance: -; d_gene: -; j_gene: TRBJ1-4; CDR3nt: TGTGCCAGTAGTATTAGTGGGGGCGGAAGGGAAAAACTGTTTTTT; CDR3aa: CASSISGGGREKLFF
v_gene: TRBV18; abundance: once; d_gene: TRBD1; j_gene: TRBJ1-1; CDR3nt: TGTGCCAGCTCACCAGGGACAGGGTCCACTGAAGCTTTCTTT; CDR3aa: CASSPGTGSTEAFF
v_gene: TRBV5-1; abundance: -; d_gene: TRBD1; j_gene: TRBJ2-1; CDR3nt: TGCGCCAGCAGCTTGGGGGACAGGGGACTGGATGAGCAGTTCTTC; CDR3aa: CASSLGDRGLDEQFF
v_gene: TRBV12-2; abundance: -; d_gene: -; j_gene: TRBJ1-1; CDR3nt: -; CDR3aa: CASRLPIRTGVGKGNTEAFF
v_gene: TRBV9; abundance: -; d_gene: TRBD1; j_gene: TRBJ2-1; CDR3nt: TGTGCCAGCAGCGTCACAGGGGGCGCCTACAATGAGCAGTTCTTC; CDR3aa: CASSVTGGAYNEQFF
v_gene: TRBV9; abundance: -; d_gene: TRBD2; j_gene: TRBJ2-1; CDR3nt: TGTGCCAGCAGCGCCCGGACTAGCGGGGGGGCCAAGTATGAGCAGTTCTTC; CDR3aa: CASSARTSGGAKYEQFF
v_gene: TRBV19; abundance: few; d_gene: TRBD1; j_gene: TRBJ1-2; CDR3nt: TGTGCCAGTCAGACAGGGTCTAATGGCTACACCTTC; CDR3aa: CASQTGSNGYTF